The next 8 T cell receptor beta chains were all read from a single sample in a study of human T cells and chemical hapten exposure. Each CDR3 protein gets one entry after TCRdb re-called the RACE reads with MiXCR. The data hold about 55,000 distinct CDR3 sequences, with roughly 9% observed a single time. Indicated time point: pre-sensitization, week 0. Treatment in this sample: therapeutic diphenylcyclopropenone sensitization with weekly scalp DPC. It was unfractionated whole blood from which total RNA was extracted. This material consisted of whole blood, taken in connection with sensitization to the hapten diphenylcyclopropenone (DPC). The receptor source for this set is a woman in her 30s with alopecia areata. Some clones in this sample may be carry-over from other donors' samples.

This clonotype was observed at least ten times. The genes are TRBV27 and TRBJ1-4; 9 bases are a match to TRBD1. The CDR3 consists of 14 residues. V was clipped by 7 bases and J by 6 bases; unmatched bases: 6. The germline gives CDR1 MNHEY, CDR2 SMNVEV (reference sequence). CDR3 protein: CASTKTGGDEKLFF. The DNA of the CDR3 is TGTGCCAGCACTAAGACAGGGGGAGATGAAAAACTGTTTTTT.

The chain links TRBV5-1 to TRBJ2-7; 7 positions agree with TRBD1. The CDR3 is 12 amino acids. Trimming took 4 bases from V and 4 from J; bases not matched to a gene: 2. CDR1 is SGHRS and CDR2 is YFSETQ in the germline V gene. DNA for the CDR3: TGCGCCAGCAGCACGGGACAGTACGAGCAGTACTTC. It specifies CASSTGQYEQYF.

The V call is TRBV19, the J call TRBJ2-4; 8 bases line up with TRBD1. Trimming took 5 bases from V and 3 from J; bases not matched to a gene: 3. Germline lookup yields CDR1 LNHDA and CDR2 SQIVND (reference sequence). The CDR3 is made up of 14 amino acids. CDR3 sequence (DNA): TGTGCCAGTAGTGTTACAGGGGGCAAAAACATTCAGTACTTC. This gives the protein CASSVTGGKNIQYF.

This clonotype was detected only a few times. The V gene is TRBV7-8, the J gene TRBJ2-5, with a weak D call TRBD1 (5 bases). V was trimmed by 3 bases and J by 4 bases, leaving 9 bases between them. Germline CDR1 SGHVS, CDR2 FQNEAQ. The CDR3 consists of 13 residues. The CDR3, as DNA: TGTGCCAGCAGCTTGGACACAACAGAGACCCAGTACTTC. Its translation: CASSLDTTETQYF.

The chain couples TRBV12-3 or TRBV12-4 to TRBJ1-6, with 8 bases identical to TRBD1. The CDR3 length is 15 residues. Germline trimming cut 3 bases from V and 9 bases from J; bases unmatched to any gene: 7. CDR3 nucleotide sequence: TGTGCCAGCAGTTTGGAGCAGGGGGCTTTTTCACCCCTCCACTTT. Its protein is CASSLEQGAFSPLHF.

This clonotype was counted a few times. The chain employs TRBV7-2 and TRBJ1-1, with D possibly TRBD1 on 6 matching bases. Germline V lookup: CDR1 SGHTA, CDR2 FQGNSA. Trimming shortened V by 2 bases and J by 3 bases, and 13 bases separated the two germline ends. The CDR3 has 15 residues. The CDR3 coding sequence is TGTGCCAGCAGCTTACCGACAGGACGGTACACTGAAGCTTTCTTT. This translates into CASSLPTGRYTEAFF.

This clonotype appeared many times. This chain's CDR3 is CASSRDSPYYGYTF. Written as DNA, the CDR3 is TGTGCCAGCAGCCGAGACAGTCCCTACTATGGCTACACCTTC. The chain uses TRBV5-6 and TRBJ1-2, with D possibly being TRBD1 (5 bases). Germline CDR1 and CDR2: SGHDT and YYEEEE. V dropped 4 bases and J dropped 3 bases, with 13 bases sitting between them. The CDR3 is 14 residues long.

In its sample, this clonotype was seen many times. The chain uses TRBV29-1 and TRBJ1-2, with no clear D. Between the trimmed V and J ends, which lost 6 bases and 8 bases, there was a span of 19 bases. In germline, CDR1 is SQVTM, CDR2 ANQGSEA. The CDR3 contains 13 residues. The CDR3 DNA reads as TGCAGCGTAGATACGGGGAGGTACAACGGCTACACCTTC. It yields the protein CSVDTGRYNGYTF.